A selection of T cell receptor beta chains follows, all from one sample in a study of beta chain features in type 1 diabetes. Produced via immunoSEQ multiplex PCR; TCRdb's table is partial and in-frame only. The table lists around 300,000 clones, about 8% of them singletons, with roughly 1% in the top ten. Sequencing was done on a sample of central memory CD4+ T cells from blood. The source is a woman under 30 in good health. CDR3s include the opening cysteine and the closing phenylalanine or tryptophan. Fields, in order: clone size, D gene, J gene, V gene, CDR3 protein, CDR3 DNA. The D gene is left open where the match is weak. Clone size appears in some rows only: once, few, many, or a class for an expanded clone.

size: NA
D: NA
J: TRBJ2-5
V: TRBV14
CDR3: CASSPDSREGETQYF
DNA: TGTGCCAGCAGCCCGGACTCCCGCGAGGGCGAGACCCAGTACTTC

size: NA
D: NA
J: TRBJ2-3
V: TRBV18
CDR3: CASSPPGGFTDTQYF
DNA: TGTGCCAGCTCACCACCGGGGGGCTTCACAGATACGCAGTATTTT

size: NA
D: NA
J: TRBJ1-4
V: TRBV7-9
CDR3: CASSLEGRSNEKLFF
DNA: TGTGCCAGCAGCTTAGAGGGACGGTCTAATGAAAAACTGTTTTTT

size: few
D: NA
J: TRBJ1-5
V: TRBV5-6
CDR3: CASSLQSQPQHF
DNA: TGTGCCAGCAGCTTGCAGAGCCAGCCCCAGCATTTT

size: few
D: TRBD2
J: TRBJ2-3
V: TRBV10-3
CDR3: CAISKAGGPNTQYF
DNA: TGTGCCATTTCTAAAGCGGGGGGGCCGAATACGCAGTATTTT

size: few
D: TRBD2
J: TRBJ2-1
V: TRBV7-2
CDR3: CASSLGTSGSYEQFF
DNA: TGTGCCAGCAGCTTAGGTACTAGCGGGAGTTATGAGCAGTTCTTC

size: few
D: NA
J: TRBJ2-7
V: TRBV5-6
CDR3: CASSLRRYYEQYF
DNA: TGTGCCAGCAGCTTAAGACGGTACTACGAGCAGTACTTC

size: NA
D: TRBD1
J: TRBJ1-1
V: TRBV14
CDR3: CASSQTDRANTEAFF
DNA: TGTGCCAGCAGCCAGACGGACAGGGCGAACACTGAAGCTTTCTTT

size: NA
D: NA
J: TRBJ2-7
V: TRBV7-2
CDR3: CASSLDGMGDEQYF
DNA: TGTGCCAGCAGCTTAGACGGGATGGGGGACGAGCAGTACTTC

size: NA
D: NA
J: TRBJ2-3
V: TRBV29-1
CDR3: CSSLGRTDTQYF
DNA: TGCAGCTCCCTGGGGAGGACGGATACGCAGTATTTT

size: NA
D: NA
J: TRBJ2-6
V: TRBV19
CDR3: CASHFDSGANVLTF
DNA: TGTGCCAGTCATTTCGACTCTGGGGCCAACGTCCTGACTTTC

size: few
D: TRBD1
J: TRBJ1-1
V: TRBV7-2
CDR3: CASSLGQGVSTEAFF
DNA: TGTGCCAGCAGCTTAGGACAGGGGGTTAGCACTGAAGCTTTCTTT

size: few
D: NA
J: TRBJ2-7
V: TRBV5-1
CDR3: CASSLEVDPYEQYF
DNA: TGCGCCAGCAGCTTGGAAGTGGACCCCTACGAGCAGTACTTC

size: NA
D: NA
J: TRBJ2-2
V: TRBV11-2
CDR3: CASSPSVYTGELFF
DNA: TGTGCCAGCAGCCCGTCGGTGTACACCGGGGAGCTGTTTTTT

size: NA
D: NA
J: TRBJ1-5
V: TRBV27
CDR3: CASRGLGNQPQHF
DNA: TGTGCCAGCCGGGGACTTGGCAATCAGCCCCAGCATTTT

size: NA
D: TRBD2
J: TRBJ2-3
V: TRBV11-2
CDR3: CASSLTSAGSTDTQYF
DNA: TGTGCCAGCAGCTTGACTAGCGCGGGTAGCACAGATACGCAGTATTTT

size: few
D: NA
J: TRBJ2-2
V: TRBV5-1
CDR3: CASRDVLSGELFF
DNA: TGCGCCAGCAGAGACGTTTTATCCGGGGAGCTGTTTTTT

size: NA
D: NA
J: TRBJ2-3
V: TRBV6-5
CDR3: CASMDGGRNTQYF
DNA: TGTGCCAGCATGGACGGGGGGCGGAATACGCAGTATTTT

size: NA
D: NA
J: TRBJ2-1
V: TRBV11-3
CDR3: CASSLGGSLNEQFF
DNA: TGTGCCAGCAGCTTAGGGGGTTCGCTCAATGAGCAGTTCTTC

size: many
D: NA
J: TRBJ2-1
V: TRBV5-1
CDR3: CASSLDNWTIEQFF
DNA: TGCGCCAGCAGCTTGGACAATTGGACAATTGAGCAGTTCTTC

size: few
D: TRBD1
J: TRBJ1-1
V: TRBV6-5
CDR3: CASKRTGAGGPEAFF
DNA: TGTGCCAGCAAACGGACAGGGGCGGGTGGCCCTGAAGCTTTCTTT

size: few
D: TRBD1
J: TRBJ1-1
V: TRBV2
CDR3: CASSVSSGGGTEAFF
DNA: TGTGCCAGCAGTGTGTCGTCAGGGGGAGGAACTGAAGCTTTCTTT

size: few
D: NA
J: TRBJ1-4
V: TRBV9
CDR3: CASSVGRSATNEKLFF
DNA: TGTGCCAGCAGCGTAGGGCGCTCTGCAACTAATGAAAAACTGTTTTTT

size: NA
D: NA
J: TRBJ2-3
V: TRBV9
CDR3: CASSERPSADTQYF
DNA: TGTGCCAGCAGCGAACGACCGTCGGCAGATACGCAGTATTTT

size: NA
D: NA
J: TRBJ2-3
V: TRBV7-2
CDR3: CASSQAPITAFTDTQYF
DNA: TGTGCCAGCAGCCAAGCCCCTATTACGGCCTTCACAGATACGCAGTATTTT

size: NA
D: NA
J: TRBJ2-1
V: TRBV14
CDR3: CASSPGTVRGSYNEQFF
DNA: TGTGCCAGCAGCCCGGGGACGGTTCGAGGCTCCTACAATGAGCAGTTCTTC

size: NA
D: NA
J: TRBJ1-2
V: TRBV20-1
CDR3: CSAALLGGYTF
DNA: TGCAGTGCTGCCCTCCTTGGGGGCTACACCTTC